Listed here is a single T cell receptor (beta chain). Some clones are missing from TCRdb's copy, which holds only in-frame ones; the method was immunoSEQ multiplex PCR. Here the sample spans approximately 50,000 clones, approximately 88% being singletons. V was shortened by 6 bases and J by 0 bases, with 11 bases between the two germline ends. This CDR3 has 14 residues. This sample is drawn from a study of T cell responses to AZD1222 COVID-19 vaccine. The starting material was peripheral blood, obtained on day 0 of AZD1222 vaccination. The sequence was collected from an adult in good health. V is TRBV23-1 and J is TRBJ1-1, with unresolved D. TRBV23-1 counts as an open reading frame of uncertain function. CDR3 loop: CASRTYRLNTEAFF. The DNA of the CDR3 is TGCGCCAGCAGGACATACAGACTGAACACTGAAGCTTTCTTT.